This T cell receptor (beta chain) was retrieved from a study of control samples from healthy donors and cancer patients (dated by TCRdb to the early 2020s). A note on this clone: The specificity of this receptor is unknown. Qualities for individual bases were not recorded, and no much larger clone is one base off.

Library prep was done by the immunoSEQ multiplex PCR assay. Entries here come from immuneACCESS through TCRdb and include only in-frame sequences with V and J called. Some clones fail to appear in such tables; in the studies checked, an unresolved V gene covers under half of the shortfall, and the cause of the remainder is unknown. This sample comprises roughly 120,000 clones, about 95% of them detected only once. The top ten constitute 3.6% of the sample. Relative to germline, V is missing 0 bases and J is missing 1 base, with 2 bases of the junction outside any gene match. Reading the germline V gene gives CDR1 MGHRA and CDR2 YSYEKL. Including cysteine and phenylalanine, the CDR3 has 15 amino acids. The only DNA kept is the CDR3, 45 bases in frame from the first base.

The sequence was obtained from a man younger than 40 in good health. Sequencing was carried out using blood. Here the chain combines TRBV4-1 and TRBJ2-7; a stretch of 8 junction bases matches TRBD1. The sequence in DNA is TGCGCCAGCAGCCAAGAATACAGGGGGTCCTACGAGCAGTACTTC. This gives the protein CASSQEYRGSYEQYF.